A selection of T cell receptor beta chains follows, all from one sample in a study of control samples from healthy donors and cancer patients. The method was immunoSEQ multiplex PCR; TCRdb's version includes in-frame clones alone and lacks a portion of them. The data show some 13,000 clones, around four fifths seen once. Sequenced input: formalin-fixed, paraffin-embedded tissue. The receptors were gathered from a male donor with melanoma. CDR3s leave out the opening cysteine and the closing phenylalanine or tryptophan. The order of the fields is J gene, V gene, CDR3 protein.

TRBJ2-2 | TRBV6-2/TRBV6-3 | ASSRRRDSDTGELF
TRBJ1-4 | TRBV6-1 | ASSEVGEKLF
TRBJ2-3 | TRBV21-1 | ASSSGGKDTQY
TRBJ1-6 | TRBV5-1 | ASSHRPLH
TRBJ2-7 | TRBV7-9 | ASSPPPGQIEQY
TRBJ2-5 | TRBV7-3 | ASSPTGSETQY
TRBJ1-6 | TRBV21-1 | ASSKVVGLNSPLH
TRBJ1-5 | TRBV28 | ASSLIRGGNQPQH
TRBJ2-7 | TRBV4-2 | ASSQAVGNRQVIPVEQY
TRBJ2-3 | TRBV5-1 | ASSLAVSRGTDTQY
TRBJ1-2 | TRBV19 | ASISTGTPGYT
TRBJ2-2 | TRBV11-2 | ASSSGWGTGELF
TRBJ2-1 | TRBV7-2 | ASSRDRGRNEQF
TRBJ2-1 | TRBV2 | ASSPPGTLQPGI